This T cell receptor beta chain is from a study of early T cells in non-severe SARS-CoV-2 infection. Study at large: Bulk RNA from unsorted whole blood was sequenced; chains were unpaired. Study findings and constraints: Using VDJdb, the matching emphasized anti-spike CD8 responses while missing private and CD4 specificities.

With regard to this clonotype: The antigen is undetermined.

Researchers attached unique molecular identifiers to individual cDNA molecules. One entry per CDR3 protein, called by TCRdb with MiXCR from the 5' RACE reads. Of around 77,000 distinct CDR3 sequences in the sample, approximately 14% were seen once. CDR3 length: 16 amino acids. Per germline, CDR1 MDHEN and CDR2 SYDVKM. Trimming removed 0 bases from V and 1 base from J; junction bases left unmatched: 3. The specimen was whole blood, collected at baseline. This chain connects TRBV28 to TRBJ2-5; 9 bases agree with TRBD2. This TCR was recovered from an adult who was a healthcare worker with PCR-confirmed SARS-CoV-2 infection or an uninfected control (not recorded which). The CDR3 reads CASSLWTGLAQETQYF. The CDR3 DNA reads TGTGCCAGCAGTTTATGGACGGGACTAGCCCAAGAGACCCAGTACTTC. The entire variable domain, with the rest obtained from reference TRBV28 and TRBJ2-5, is as follows: DVKVTQSSRYLVKRTGEKVFLECVQDMDHENMFWYRQDPGLGLRLIYFSYDVKMKEKGDIPEGYSVSREKKERFSLILESASTNQTSMYLCASSLWTGLAQETQYFGPGTRLLVL.